This TCR beta chain was captured in a study of cytomegalovirus exposure and HLA in healthy donors. In the study overall: Drawn from HLA-typed donors, some 80 million unique TCRs were held in an early data release.

CDR3 size: 15 residues. V gave up 5 bases and J gave up 0 bases; unmatched junction bases: 6. Germline lookup yields CDR1 SNHLY and CDR2 FYNNEI. The PCR was carried out with 60 Vbeta primers and 13 Jbeta primers. Repertoires were generated with immunoSEQ multiplex PCR, while TCRdb's copy carries only in-frame clones and drops some. The data contain over 80,000 clones, over 65% of them singletons. Study observations and caveats: CMV serostatus was the sole immune exposure information available.

With regard to this clone: As yet, its antigen is unknown.

The sequence was collected from a man between 60 and 70 years old in good health and CMV-seropositive. Sequencing was carried out using PBMCs. The chain combines TRBV2 with TRBJ2-7; 8 positions match TRBD1. In DNA, the CDR3 is TGTGCCAGCAGTAGCCACAGGGGGAGCTCCTACGAGCAGTACTTC. This codes for CASSSHRGSSYEQYF. Using reference TRBV2 and TRBJ2-7 for the parts outside the CDR3, the full variable domain is EPEVTQTPSHQVTQMGQEVILRCVPISNHLYFYWYRQILGQKVEFLVSFYNNEISEKSEIFDDQFSVERPDGSNFTLKIRSTKLEDSAMYFCASSSHRGSSYEQYFGPGTRLTVT.